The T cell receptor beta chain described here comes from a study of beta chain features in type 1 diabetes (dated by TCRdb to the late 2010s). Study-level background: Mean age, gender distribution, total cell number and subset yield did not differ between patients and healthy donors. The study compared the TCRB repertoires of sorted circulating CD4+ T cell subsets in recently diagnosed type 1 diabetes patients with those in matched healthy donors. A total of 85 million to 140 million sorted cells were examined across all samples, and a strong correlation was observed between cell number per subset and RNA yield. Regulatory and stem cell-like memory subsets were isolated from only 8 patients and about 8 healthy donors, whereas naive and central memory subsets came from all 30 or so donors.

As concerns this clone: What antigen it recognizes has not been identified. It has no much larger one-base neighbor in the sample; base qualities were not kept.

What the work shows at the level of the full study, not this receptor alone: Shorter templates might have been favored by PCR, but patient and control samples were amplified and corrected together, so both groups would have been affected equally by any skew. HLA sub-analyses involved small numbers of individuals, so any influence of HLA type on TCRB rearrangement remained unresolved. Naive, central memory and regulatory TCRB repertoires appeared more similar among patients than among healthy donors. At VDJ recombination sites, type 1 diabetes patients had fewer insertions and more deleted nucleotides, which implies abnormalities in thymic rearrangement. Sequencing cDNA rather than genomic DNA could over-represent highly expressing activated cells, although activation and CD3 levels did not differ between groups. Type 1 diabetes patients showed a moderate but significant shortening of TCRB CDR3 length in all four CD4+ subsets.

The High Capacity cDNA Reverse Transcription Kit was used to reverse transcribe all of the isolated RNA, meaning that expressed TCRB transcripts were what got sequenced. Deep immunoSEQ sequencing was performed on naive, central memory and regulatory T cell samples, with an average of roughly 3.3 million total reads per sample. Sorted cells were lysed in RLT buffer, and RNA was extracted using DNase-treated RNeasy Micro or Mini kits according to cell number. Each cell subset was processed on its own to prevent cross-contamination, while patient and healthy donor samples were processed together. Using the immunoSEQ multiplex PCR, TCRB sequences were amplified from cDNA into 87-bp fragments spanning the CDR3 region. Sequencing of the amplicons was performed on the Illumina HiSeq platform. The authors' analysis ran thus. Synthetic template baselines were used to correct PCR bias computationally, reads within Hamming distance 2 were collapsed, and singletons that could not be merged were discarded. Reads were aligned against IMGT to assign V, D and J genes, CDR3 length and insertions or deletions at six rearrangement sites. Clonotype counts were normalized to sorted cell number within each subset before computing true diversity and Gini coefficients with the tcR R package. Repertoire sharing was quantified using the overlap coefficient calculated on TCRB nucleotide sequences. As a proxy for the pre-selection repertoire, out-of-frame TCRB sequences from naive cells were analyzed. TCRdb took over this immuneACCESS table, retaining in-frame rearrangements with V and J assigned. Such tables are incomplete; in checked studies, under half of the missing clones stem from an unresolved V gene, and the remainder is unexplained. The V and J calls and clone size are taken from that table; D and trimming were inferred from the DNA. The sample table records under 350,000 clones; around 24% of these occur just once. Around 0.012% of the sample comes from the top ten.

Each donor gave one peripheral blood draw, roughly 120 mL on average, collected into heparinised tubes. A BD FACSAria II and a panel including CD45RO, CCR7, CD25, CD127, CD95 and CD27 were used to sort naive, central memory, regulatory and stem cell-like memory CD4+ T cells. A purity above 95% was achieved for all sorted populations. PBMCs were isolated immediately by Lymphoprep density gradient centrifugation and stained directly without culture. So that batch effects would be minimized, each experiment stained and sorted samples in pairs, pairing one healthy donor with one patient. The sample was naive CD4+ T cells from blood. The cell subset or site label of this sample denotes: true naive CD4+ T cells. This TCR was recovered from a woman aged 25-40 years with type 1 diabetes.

The CDR3 reads CAWGQGSYGYTF. The DNA sequence is as follows: TGTGCCTGGGGACAGGGATCTTATGGCTACACCTTC. This receptor chain uses TRBV30 and TRBJ1-2, with 8 bases matching TRBD1. CDR1 GTSNPN and CDR2 SVGIG were looked up in the germline V gene (reference sequence). V and J are trimmed by 5 bases and 5 bases, and the gene matches miss 4 bases of the junction. The CDR3 holds 12 amino acids from the cysteine to the phenylalanine. Left in the record is the CDR3 DNA by itself, 36 bases read in frame from the first base.